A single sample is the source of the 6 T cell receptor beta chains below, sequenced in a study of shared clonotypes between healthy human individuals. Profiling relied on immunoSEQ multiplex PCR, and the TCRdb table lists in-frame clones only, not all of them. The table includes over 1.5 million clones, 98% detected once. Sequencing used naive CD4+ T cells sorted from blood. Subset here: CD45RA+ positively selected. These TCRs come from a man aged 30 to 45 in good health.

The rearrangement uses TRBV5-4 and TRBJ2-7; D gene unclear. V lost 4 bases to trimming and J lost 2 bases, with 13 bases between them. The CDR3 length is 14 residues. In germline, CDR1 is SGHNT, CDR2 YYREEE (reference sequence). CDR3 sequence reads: CASSRASGPYEQYF. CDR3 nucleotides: TGTGCCAGCAGCCGGGCCTCCGGTCCCTACGAGCAGTACTTC.

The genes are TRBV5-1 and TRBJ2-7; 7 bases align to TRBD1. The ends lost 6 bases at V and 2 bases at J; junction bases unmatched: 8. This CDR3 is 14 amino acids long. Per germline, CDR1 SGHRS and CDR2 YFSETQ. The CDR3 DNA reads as TGCGCCAGCACCCCTTCAGACAGGGCCTACGAGCAGTACTTC. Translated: CASTPSDRAYEQYF.

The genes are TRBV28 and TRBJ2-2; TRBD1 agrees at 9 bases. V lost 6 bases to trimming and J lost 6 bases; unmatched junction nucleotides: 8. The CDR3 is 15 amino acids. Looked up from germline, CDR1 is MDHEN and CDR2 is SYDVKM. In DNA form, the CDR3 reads TGTGCCAGCAGGGTCGGGACAGGGAGATCCGGGGAGCTGTTTTTT. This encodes CASRVGTGRSGELFF.

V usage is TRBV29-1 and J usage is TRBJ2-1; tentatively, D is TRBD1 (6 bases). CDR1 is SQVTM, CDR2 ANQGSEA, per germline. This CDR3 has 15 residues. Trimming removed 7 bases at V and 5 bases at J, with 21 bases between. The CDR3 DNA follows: TGCAGCGGACGGGGACAACAGGGCTGGAACAATGAGCAGTTCTTC. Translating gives CSGRGQQGWNNEQFF.

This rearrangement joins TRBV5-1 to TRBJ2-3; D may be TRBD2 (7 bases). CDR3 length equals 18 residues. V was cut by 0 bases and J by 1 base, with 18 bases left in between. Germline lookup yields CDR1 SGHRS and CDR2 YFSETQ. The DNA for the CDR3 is TGCGCCAGCAGCTTGGCTCCCGGGGGGCTAGGTGGCACAGATACGCAGTATTTT. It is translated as CASSLAPGGLGGTDTQYF. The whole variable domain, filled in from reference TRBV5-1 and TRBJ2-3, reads KAGVTQTPRYLIKTRGQQVTLSCSPISGHRSVSWYQQTPGQGLQFLFEYFSETQRNKGNFPGRFSGRQFSNSRSEMNVSTLELGDSALYLCASSLAPGGLGGTDTQYFGPGTRLTVL.

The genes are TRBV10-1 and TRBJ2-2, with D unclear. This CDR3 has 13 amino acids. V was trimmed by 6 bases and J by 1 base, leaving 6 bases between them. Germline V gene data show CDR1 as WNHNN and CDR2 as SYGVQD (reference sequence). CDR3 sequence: CASRDKNTGELFF. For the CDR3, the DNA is TGCGCCAGCAGAGACAAGAACACCGGGGAGCTGTTTTTT.